This TCR beta chain was obtained from a study of human T cells and chemical hapten exposure. Study context: Application of 0.01% DPC to the upper back was done by patch test, with a reading at 6 days.

Sample time point: patch test 1, 2 weeks after DPC sensitization. Described treatment: therapeutic diphenylcyclopropenone sensitization with weekly scalp DPC. For this clonotype: Antigen unknown.

Broader study findings: Expanded TCRs produced significantly more large CDR3 similarity clusters than controls did.

TCRdb used MiXCR to reprocess the RACE reads, holding one entry per CDR3 protein. This table has 75,000 to 100,000 distinct CDR3 sequences, around 12% appearing once. The CDR3 covers 15 residues. V lost 5 bases, J lost 5 bases, and 4 bases stayed unmatched. CDR1 SNHLY and CDR2 FYNNEI come from the germline V gene. V usage is TRBV2 and J usage is TRBJ1-5, with 12 bases fitting TRBD1. The sequence derives from a middle-aged woman with alopecia areata. Some clones in this sample may be carry-over from other donors' samples. The material was whole blood, obtained in connection with sensitization to the hapten diphenylcyclopropenone (DPC). The CDR3 protein is CASSWDRGPDQPQHF. CDR3 bases: TGTGCCAGCAGTTGGGACAGGGGGCCCGATCAGCCCCAGCATTTT.